One and the same sample provided the 5 T cell receptor beta chains below, sequenced in a study of metastatic and nonmetastatic thyroid tumors (dated by TCRdb to about 2020). No patient had received any treatment before thyroid surgery. The protocol used for the library was PCR. TCRdb records Illumina HiSeq 4000 as the sequencer. TCRdb's own reprocessing of the public reads used fastp at Q25 and MiXCR and kept productive beta chains. The sample data list 45,000 or so clones, and less than 5% of these were observed just once. 7.5% to 10% of the sample is in the top ten clones. The sequenced sample was blood. These receptors originate from a female donor with papillary thyroid cancer or a benign thyroid nodule (not recorded which). Some clones in this sample may be carry-over from other donors' samples.

This clone was counted ten times or more. V is TRBV7-8 and J is TRBJ2-2, with 7 bases lining up with TRBD1. Germline V gene lookup returns CDR1 SGHVS and CDR2 FQNEAQ. This CDR3 is 20 amino acids long. The junction had 21 bases not matched to a gene; V was cut back by 8 bases and J by 0 bases. The CDR3 spells CASRDRRGMRLGPNTGELFF. The CDR3 nucleotides are TGTGCCAGCCGGGACAGAAGAGGGATGCGGCTAGGCCCGAACACCGGGGAGCTGTTTTTT.

In its sample, this clone was seen many times. The chain carries TRBV12-3 or TRBV12-4 and TRBJ2-1; D uncertain. V lost 6 bases, J lost 7 bases, and 7 bases lay in between. CDR3 length: 11 amino acids. The CDR3 coding sequence is TGTGCCAGCAGCCGCTCAAATGAGCAGTTCTTC. Translated: CASSRSNEQFF.

This clone was observed many times. The J gene is TRBJ2-1, the V gene TRBV15; D may be TRBD2 (5 bases). V was shortened by 1 base and J by 8 bases, with 15 bases between the two germline ends. CDR3 length: 15 amino acids. Germline V gene data show CDR1 as LNHNV and CDR2 as YYDKDF (reference sequence). The CDR3 region has the DNA TGTGCCACCAGCAGAGGGGCGGGCCTAGTTTATGAGCAGTTCTTC. This sequence encodes CATSRGAGLVYEQFF.

This clone was seen at least ten times. The chain combines TRBV7-9 with TRBJ2-1; D not resolved. This CDR3 is built from 13 residues. V lost 1 base, J lost 8 bases, and 9 bases lay in between. Germline CDR1 is SEHNR and CDR2 is FQNEAQ (reference sequence). The CDR3 reads CASSLGVWDEQFF. CDR3 coding DNA: TGTGCCAGCAGCTTAGGAGTGTGGGATGAGCAGTTCTTC.

The sample holds many counts of this clone. The rearrangement uses TRBV5-1 and TRBJ1-2; D not resolved. Germline V CDR1 and CDR2: SGHRS, YFSETQ. The germline V and J ends were trimmed by 4 bases and 7 bases, with 14 bases remaining between them. CDR3 length: 13 residues. Here the CDR3 reads CASSVEGSRGYTF. CDR3 DNA sequence: TGCGCCAGCAGCGTCGAGGGTTCTCGTGGCTACACCTTC.